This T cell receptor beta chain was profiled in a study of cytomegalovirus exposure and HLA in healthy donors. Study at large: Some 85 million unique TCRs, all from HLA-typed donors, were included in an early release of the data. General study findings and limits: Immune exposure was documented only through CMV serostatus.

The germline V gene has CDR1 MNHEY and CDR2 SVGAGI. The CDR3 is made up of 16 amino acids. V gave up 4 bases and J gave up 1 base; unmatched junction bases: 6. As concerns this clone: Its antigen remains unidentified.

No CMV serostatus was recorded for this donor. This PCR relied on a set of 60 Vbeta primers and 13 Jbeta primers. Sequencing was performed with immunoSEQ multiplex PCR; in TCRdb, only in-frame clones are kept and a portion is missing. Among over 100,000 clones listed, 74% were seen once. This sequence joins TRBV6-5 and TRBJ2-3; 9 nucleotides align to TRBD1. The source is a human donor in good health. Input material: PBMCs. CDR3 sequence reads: CASSSEYRGRTDTQYF. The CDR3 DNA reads TGTGCCAGCAGTTCCGAATACAGGGGGCGCACAGATACGCAGTATTTT.